These T cell receptor beta chains were read from a single sample in a study of T cells in Graves' hyperthyroidism and ophthalmopathy. TCRdb redid the calling of the multiplex PCR reads with MiXCR, one entry per CDR3 protein. The data hold fewer than 300,000 distinct CDR3 sequences, with roughly 15% observed a single time. Sequencing input: blood. Receptor source: a woman in her forties or fifties with Graves' hyperthyroidism that later progressed to Graves' ophthalmopathy. Each CDR3 is given with its conserved first and last residue. A D gene is named only where the DNA matches it firmly. Where a row states a size, it is once, few, many or the class of an expanded clone; other rows omit it.

TRBV19,NA,NA,TRBJ1-4,CASSILGTNEKLFF,TGTGCCAGTAGTATCCTCGGGACCAATGAAAAACTGTTTTTT
TRBV28,many,NA,TRBJ1-1,CASTGIRDSPSNTEAFF,TGTGCCAGCACGGGTATTCGGGACTCACCCTCGAACACTGAAGCTTTCTTT
TRBV6-1,many,NA,TRBJ1-1,CASSRGGGDTEAFF,TGTGCCAGCAGCCGTGGGGGAGGGGACACTGAAGCTTTCTTT
TRBV6-1,many,TRBD1,TRBJ1-5,CASSEGGTGAGQPQHF,TGTGCCAGCAGTGAAGGTGGGACAGGGGCAGGTCAGCCCCAGCATTTT
TRBV7-9,many,TRBD2,TRBJ2-1,CASSWLWGAGGTSTYNEQFF,TGTGCCAGCAGCTGGCTTTGGGGTGCGGGAGGGACGTCTACCTACAATGAGCAGTTCTTC
TRBV30,few,NA,TRBJ1-5,CAWSAYRVSNQPQHF,TGTGCCTGGAGCGCCTACAGGGTTAGCAATCAGCCCCAGCATTTT
TRBV12-3/TRBV12-4,NA,NA,TRBJ1-5,CASSLEAHPYSNQPQHF,TGTGCCAGCAGTTTAGAGGCGCACCCTTATAGCAATCAGCCCCAGCATTTT
TRBV3-1,many,NA,TRBJ1-2,CASSQAGEAYGYTF,TGTGCCAGCAGCCAAGCAGGGGAAGCCTATGGCTACACCTTC
TRBV28,many,NA,TRBJ2-1,CASSSEGLGAYNEQFF,TGTGCCAGCAGTTCGGAAGGGCTTGGGGCCTACAATGAGCAGTTCTTC
TRBV28,many,NA,TRBJ2-5,CASSRVAQETQYF,TGTGCCAGCAGTCGGGTCGCCCAAGAGACCCAGTACTTC
TRBV6-6,many,NA,TRBJ1-5,CASSYSAGASNQPQHF,TGTGCCAGCAGTTACTCTGCGGGGGCCTCAAATCAGCCCCAGCATTTT
TRBV19,few,NA,TRBJ1-1,CASSTLRDGNTEAFF,TGTGCCAGTAGTACTCTCCGGGACGGGAACACTGAAGCTTTCTTT
TRBV9,many,NA,TRBJ2-3,CASSVSVPVKLFTDTQYF,TGTGCCAGCAGCGTATCCGTTCCGGTCAAACTCTTCACGGATACGCAGTATTTT
TRBV19,few,NA,TRBJ1-1,CASAVSGSMNTEAFF,TGTGCCAGTGCTGTTAGCGGTAGCATGAACACTGAAGCTTTCTTT